This entry lists 23 T cell receptor beta chains sequenced from one sample in a study of neurological immune-mediated disorders. MiXCR, run by TCRdb on the 5' RACE reads, gives a single entry per CDR3 protein. The sample carries more than 45,000 distinct CDR3 sequences, 10% recorded once. The specimen sequenced was PBMCs. The receptors shown here come from a woman between 40 and 55 years old with HTLV-1-associated myelopathy (HAM/TSP).

On this clonotype itself: Given a much more abundant clone one base away, this may be a read error. V and J are TRBV5-1 and TRBJ2-2, with 9 positions matching TRBD1. Germline V CDR1 and CDR2: SGHRS, YFSETQ. The CDR3 is 15 amino acids. The CDR3 loop is CASNLGQGISGELFF. CDR3 sequence (DNA): TGCGCCAGCAACTTGGGACAGGGTATCTCCGGGGAGCTGTTTTTT. Full variable domain (rest looked up from reference TRBV5-1 and TRBJ2-2): KAGVTQTPRYLIKTRGQQVTLSCSPISGHRSVSWYQQTPGQGLQFLFEYFSETQRNKGNFPGRFSGRQFSNSRSEMNVSTLELGDSALYLCASNLGQGISGELFFGEGSRLTVL.

At least ten counts were recorded for this clonotype. J is TRBJ2-2 and V is TRBV10-3, with D possibly being TRBD2 (5 bases). The ends were cut back, 6 bases at V and 4 bases at J, with 6 bases in the middle. CDR1 and CDR2 from the germline V gene are ENHRY and SYGVKD. This CDR3 has 12 residues. The CDR3 DNA reads TGTGCCATCAGGAGCGGCACCGGGGAGCTGTTTTTT. Amino acid sequence: CAIRSGTGELFF.

This clonotype was counted ten times or more. The CDR3 here is CASSLRGFNTGELFF. The CDR3 coding sequence is TGTGCCAGCAGCTTACGAGGCTTTAACACCGGGGAGCTGTTTTTT. The chain is built from TRBV7-8 and TRBJ2-2; D call uncertain. Germline CDR1 SGHVS, CDR2 FQNEAQ. With 2 bases removed from V and 2 bases from J, the gap between germline ends came to 9 bases. The CDR3 is 15 amino acids.

This clonotype was seen many times. This chain joins TRBV20-1 and TRBJ1-1; unclear D gene. Per germline, CDR1 DFQATT and CDR2 SNEGSKA (reference sequence). The CDR3 has 11 residues. Between the trimmed V and J ends, which lost 6 bases and 2 bases, there was a span of 7 bases. CDR3 nucleotides: TGCAGTGCCGAAACAAACACTGAAGCTTTCTTT. Translating gives CSAETNTEAFF.

This clonotype occurred many times. The chain couples TRBV12-3 or TRBV12-4 to TRBJ2-1; D remains unclear. With 3 bases removed from V and 9 bases from J, the gap between germline ends came to 3 bases. The CDR3 is 10 residues long. CDR3 region: CASSFGEQFF. The CDR3 bases are TGTGCCAGCAGTTTTGGTGAGCAGTTCTTC.

This clonotype was detected many times. The chain has TRBV14 and TRBJ1-1; D unclear. The V and J ends lost 0 bases and 3 bases respectively, with 8 bases between them. CDR1 SGHDN and CDR2 FVKESK come from the germline V gene. CDR3 length: 14 amino acids. Written as DNA, the CDR3 is TGTGCCAGCAGCCAAGAGTCAGGATACACTGAAGCTTTCTTT. Its translation: CASSQESGYTEAFF.

This clonotype was counted many times. The rearrangement links TRBV3-1 to TRBJ1-3; D not resolved. Looked up from germline, CDR1 is LGHDT and CDR2 is YNNKEL (reference sequence). V was cut by 1 base and J by 5 bases, with 3 bases left in between. There are 12 residues in the CDR3. The CDR3 reads CASSQGRNTIYF. Here the CDR3 DNA reads TGTGCCAGCAGCCAAGGGAGAAACACCATATATTTT.

The chain has TRBV3-1 and TRBJ2-1; possibly TRBD2 for D (6 bases). This CDR3 is built from 15 residues. Germline CDR1 LGHDT, CDR2 YNNKEL (reference sequence). Trimming removed 0 bases at V and 1 base at J, with 7 bases between. The DNA of the CDR3 is TGTGCCAGCAGCCAAGAGAGCGGGTCCTACAATGAGCAGTTCTTC. Translated: CASSQESGSYNEQFF.

This clonotype was recorded at least ten times. The CDR3 DNA sequence: TGCAGTGCTAAGAAGGGCTACAATGAGCAGTTCTTC. Amino acids: CSAKKGYNEQFF. The genes are TRBV20-1 and TRBJ2-1; D unclear. The CDR3 is made up of 12 amino acids. The germline V and J ends were trimmed by 4 bases and 3 bases, with 7 bases remaining between them. Germline-derived CDR1 and CDR2 are DFQATT and SNEGSKA (reference sequence).

Turning to this clonotype: A much more abundant neighbour one base away suggests this may be a read error. V gene TRBV25-1 combines with J gene TRBJ1-1; D not certain. The germline V and J ends were trimmed by 7 bases and 13 bases, with 22 bases remaining between them. CDR1 MGHDK and CDR2 SYGVNS come from the germline V gene. The CDR3 is made up of 13 amino acids. The CDR3 DNA follows: TGTGCCAGCAATCATGGCCCTTCTTATTATCTTTTCTTT. This encodes CASNHGPSYYLFF.

The sample holds many counts of this clonotype. The V call is TRBV27, the J call TRBJ2-6; 8 nucleotides line up with TRBD1. The length of the CDR3 is 17 residues. Germline values: CDR1 MNHEY, CDR2 SMNVEV (reference sequence). The V gene end was trimmed by 7 bases and the J gene end by 2 bases; junction bases not matched to a gene: 10. The CDR3, as DNA: TGTGCCAGCACCTCCGACAGGGGAGAACCTGGGGCCAACGTCCTGACTTTC. Its translation: CASTSDRGEPGANVLTF.

This clonotype was detected ten times or more. The chain links TRBV29-1 to TRBJ2-2; 8 bases match TRBD1. Trimming at V came to 7 bases and at J to 6 bases, leaving 13 bases not matched to a gene. There are 15 residues in the CDR3. The germline gives CDR1 SQVTM, CDR2 ANQGSEA. The CDR3 DNA is TGCAGCGCAGAAACCACAGGGGGATCTGCCGGGGAGCTGTTTTTT. Residues: CSAETTGGSAGELFF.

This clonotype came up many times. The chain is built from TRBV29-1 and TRBJ2-2, with D possibly being TRBD2 (6 bases). Trimming pared 7 bases from V and 3 bases from J, leaving 9 bases between. CDR1 is SQVTM and CDR2 is ANQGSEA in the germline V gene. The CDR3 has 12 amino acids. CDR3 protein: CSGSGDTGELFF. For the CDR3, the DNA is TGCAGCGGGTCGGGGGACACCGGGGAGCTGTTTTTT.

This clonotype was counted ten times or more. The rearrangement links TRBV4-1 to TRBJ2-7; possible D gene TRBD1, 6 bases. This CDR3 spans 15 amino acids. V was pared by 5 bases and J by 3 bases, with 17 bases between. Germline CDR1 reads MGHRA; CDR2 reads YSYEKL. The CDR3 nucleotides are TGCGCCAGCAGCGAAGCCCCGGACAGAGTCTACGAGCAGTACTTC. Protein sequence: CASSEAPDRVYEQYF.

This clonotype has ten or more counts. The genes are TRBV7-8 and TRBJ1-1, with D tentatively TRBD1 (6 bases). The V end lost 2 bases, the J end lost 4 bases, and 14 bases lay between the germline ends. The CDR3 sequence is 15 residues long. Germline V CDR1 and CDR2: SGHVS, FQNEAQ. The CDR3 is CASSLSNGGLTEAFF. Here the CDR3 DNA reads TGTGCCAGCAGCTTAAGTAACGGGGGGCTCACTGAAGCTTTCTTT.

This clonotype was seen at least ten times. The chain employs TRBV14 and TRBJ2-7, with D possibly TRBD2 on 6 matching bases. Trimming took off 4 bases at V and 3 bases at J, with 13 bases between the two ends. CDR3 length equals 14 residues. Germline V gene sequence: CDR1 SGHDN, CDR2 FVKESK. CDR3 region: CASSRLGSLYEQYF. The CDR3 nucleotides read TGTGCCAGCAGCCGACTAGGGAGCCTCTACGAGCAGTACTTC.

This clonotype was recorded many times. The chain links TRBV12-3 or TRBV12-4 to TRBJ2-5; D is possibly TRBD1 (6 bases). V was pared by 6 bases and J by 2 bases, with 7 bases between. CDR3 size: 12 residues. The CDR3 DNA reads as TGTGCCAGCAGGAGGGGGCAAGAGACCCAGTACTTC. Translation gives CASRRGQETQYF.

The chain employs TRBV7-2 and TRBJ2-7; D is undetermined. V dropped 1 base and J dropped 4 bases, with 5 bases sitting between them. CDR3 length equals 12 residues. CDR1 is SGHTA, CDR2 FQGNSA, per germline. The CDR3 bases are TGTGCCAGCAGCTTAGACTGGTACGAGCAGTACTTC. Translation: CASSLDWYEQYF.

Remarks on this clonotype: Compared with germline, one end of the junction differs, possibly owing to a read error. The chain couples TRBV6-5 to TRBJ2-2, with D perhaps TRBD1 or TRBD2 (5 bases each). Germline V gene sequence: CDR1 MNHEY, CDR2 SVGAGI. CDR3 length: 15 residues. CDR3 sequence (DNA): TGTGCCAGCATTCGGGACGGCGCGGACACCGGGGATCTGTTTTTT. Protein product: CASIRDGADTGDLFF.

The chain joins TRBV15 to TRBJ2-1; D possibly matches TRBD1 or TRBD2 (5 bases each). The CDR3 totals 14 residues. Germline CDR1 LNHNV, CDR2 YYDKDF (reference sequence). Trimming cost V 6 bases and J 3 bases, with 12 bases left between them. The CDR3 region has the DNA TGTGCCACCAGTGGGGGTAGGGGCTACAATGAGCAGTTCTTC. Translation: CATSGGRGYNEQFF.

This clonotype was seen at least ten times. This chain connects TRBV6-5 to TRBJ2-3, with TRBD2 as a possible D gene (6 bases). The CDR3 length is 10 residues. Trimming pared 11 bases from V and 4 bases from J, leaving 7 bases between. CDR1 MNHEY and CDR2 SVGAGI come from the germline V gene. The CDR3 DNA reads TGTGCCGCGGGGCCAGATACGCAGTATTTT. This sequence encodes CAAGPDTQYF.

This clonotype occurred many times. This sequence joins TRBV11-2 and TRBJ2-5; no firm D call. Looked up from germline, CDR1 is SGHAT and CDR2 is FQNNGV. The CDR3 totals 13 residues. Trimming shortened V by 1 base and J by 5 bases, and 8 bases separated the two germline ends. The CDR3 region is CASSLVVSETQYF. CDR3 coding DNA: TGTGCCAGCAGCTTAGTTGTTTCGGAGACCCAGTACTTC.

This clonotype was recorded many times. The chain has TRBV20-1 and TRBJ1-4, with D perhaps TRBD1 (6 bases). The CDR3 is 12 residues long. The V end lost 6 bases, the J end lost 5 bases, and 10 bases lay between the germline ends. Germline lookup yields CDR1 DFQATT and CDR2 SNEGSKA (reference sequence). CDR3 coding DNA: TGCAGTGCCGGGGGGGCGAATGAAAAACTGTTTTTT. Translation gives CSAGGANEKLFF.